This entry concerns a single T cell receptor beta chain. Authors' analysis steps: Reference gene primer amplification in the assay estimated nucleated cell counts. This table comes from immunoSEQ multiplex PCR, and its TCRdb copy is limited to in-frame clones, with some not included. Clone size and V and J calls were adopted from that table, with D and trimming inferred from the DNA. The sample has about 330,000 clones, approximately 90% seen once. CDR3 length equals 12 residues. V was pared by 3 bases and J by 8 bases, with 11 bases between. Germline CDR1 is SGHTS and CDR2 is YDEGEE. This entry is derived from a study of blood T cell repertoires in COVID-19. Across the study: Both acute and convalescent COVID-19 samples were obtained from the United States, Italy and Spain. PBMCs, B-cell-depleted T cells, or T cells were the source of the cDNA or gDNA that made up the material.

The chain joins TRBV5-8 to TRBJ1-2; D perhaps matches TRBD1 (6 bases). Sequencing was performed on peripheral blood. This receptor was identified in a woman aged 50 to 60 with active or convalescent COVID-19. CDR3: CASSWTDRGYTF. DNA of the CDR3: TGTGCCAGCAGCTGGACAGACCGGGGCTACACCTTC.